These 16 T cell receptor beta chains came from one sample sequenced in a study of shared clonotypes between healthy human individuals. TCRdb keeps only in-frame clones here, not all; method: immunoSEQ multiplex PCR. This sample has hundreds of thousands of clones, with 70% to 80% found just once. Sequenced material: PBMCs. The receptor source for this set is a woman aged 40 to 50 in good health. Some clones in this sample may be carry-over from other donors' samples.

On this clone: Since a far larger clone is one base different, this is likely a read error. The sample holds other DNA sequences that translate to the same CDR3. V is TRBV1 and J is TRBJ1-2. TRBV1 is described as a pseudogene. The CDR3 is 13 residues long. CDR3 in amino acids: CTSIVRKTYGYTF. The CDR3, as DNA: TGCACCAGCATTGTACGAAAGACCTATGGCTACACCTTC.

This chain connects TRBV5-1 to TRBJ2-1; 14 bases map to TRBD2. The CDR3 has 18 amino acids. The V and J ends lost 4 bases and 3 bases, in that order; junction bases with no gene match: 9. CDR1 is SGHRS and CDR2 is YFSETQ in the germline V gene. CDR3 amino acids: CASSGGLAGALDYNEQFF. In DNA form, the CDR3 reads TGCGCCAGCAGCGGGGGACTAGCGGGAGCTCTAGACTACAATGAGCAGTTCTTC. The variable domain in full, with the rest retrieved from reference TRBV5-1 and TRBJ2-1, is KAGVTQTPRYLIKTRGQQVTLSCSPISGHRSVSWYQQTPGQGLQFLFEYFSETQRNKGNFPGRFSGRQFSNSRSEMNVSTLELGDSALYLCASSGGLAGALDYNEQFFGPGTRLTVL.

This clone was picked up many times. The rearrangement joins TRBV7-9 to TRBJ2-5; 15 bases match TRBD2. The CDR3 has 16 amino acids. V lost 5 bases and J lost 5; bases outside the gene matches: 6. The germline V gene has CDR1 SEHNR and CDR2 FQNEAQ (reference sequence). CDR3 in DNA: TGTGCCAGCAGCCCGGGACTAGCGGGAGGAGTGGAGACCCAGTACTTC. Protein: CASSPGLAGGVETQYF.

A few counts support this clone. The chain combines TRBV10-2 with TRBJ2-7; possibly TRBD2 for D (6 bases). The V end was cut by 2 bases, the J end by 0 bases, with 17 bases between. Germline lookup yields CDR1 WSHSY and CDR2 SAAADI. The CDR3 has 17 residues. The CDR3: CASSEAKGDSSSYEQYF. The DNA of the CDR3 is TGCGCCAGCAGTGAGGCGAAAGGGGACTCCAGCTCCTACGAGCAGTACTTC.

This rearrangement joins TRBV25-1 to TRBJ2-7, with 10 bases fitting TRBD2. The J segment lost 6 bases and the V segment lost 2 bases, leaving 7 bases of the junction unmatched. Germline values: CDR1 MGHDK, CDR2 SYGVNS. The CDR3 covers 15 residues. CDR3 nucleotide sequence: TGTGCCAGCAGTGAAGAAGGGGCTAGCGGGAGCGAGCAGTACTTC. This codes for CASSEEGASGSEQYF.

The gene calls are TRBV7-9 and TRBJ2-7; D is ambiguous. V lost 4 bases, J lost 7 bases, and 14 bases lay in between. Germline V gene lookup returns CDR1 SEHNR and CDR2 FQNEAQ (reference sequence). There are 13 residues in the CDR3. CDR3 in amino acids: CASSSSSLGEQYF. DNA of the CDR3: TGTGCCAGCAGCTCCTCATCTTTGGGAGAGCAGTACTTC.

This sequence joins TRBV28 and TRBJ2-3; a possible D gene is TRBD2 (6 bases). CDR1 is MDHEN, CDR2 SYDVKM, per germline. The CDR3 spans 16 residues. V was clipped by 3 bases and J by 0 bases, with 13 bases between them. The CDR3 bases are TGTGCCAGCAGTTTGACGGCTAGCGTAAGCACAGATACGCAGTATTTT. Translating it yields CASSLTASVSTDTQYF.

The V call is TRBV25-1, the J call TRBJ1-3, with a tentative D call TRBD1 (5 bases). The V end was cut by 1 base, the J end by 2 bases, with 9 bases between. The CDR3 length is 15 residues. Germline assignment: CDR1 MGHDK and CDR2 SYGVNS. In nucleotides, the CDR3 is TGTGCCAGCAGTGAATGGGGCACTGCTGGAAACACCATATATTTT. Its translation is CASSEWGTAGNTIYF. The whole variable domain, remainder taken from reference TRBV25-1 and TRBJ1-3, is EADIYQTPRYLVIGTGKKITLECSQTMGHDKMYWYQQDPGMELHLIHYSYGVNSTEKGDLSSESTVSRIRTEHFPLTLESARPSHTSQYLCASSEWGTAGNTIYFGEGSWLTVV.

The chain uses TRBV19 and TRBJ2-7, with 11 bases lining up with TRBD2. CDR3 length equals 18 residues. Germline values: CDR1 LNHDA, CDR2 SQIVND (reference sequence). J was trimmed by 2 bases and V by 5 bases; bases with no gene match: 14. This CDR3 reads CASSLRGIAGGSTYEQYF. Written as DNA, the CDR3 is TGTGCCAGTAGTCTTCGGGGAATAGCGGGAGGGAGCACCTACGAGCAGTACTTC.

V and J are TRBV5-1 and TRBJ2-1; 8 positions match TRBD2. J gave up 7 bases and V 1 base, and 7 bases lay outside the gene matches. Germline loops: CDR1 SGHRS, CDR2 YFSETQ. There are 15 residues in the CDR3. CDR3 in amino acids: CASSLRVAGSNEQFF. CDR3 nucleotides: TGCGCCAGCAGCTTGCGGGTAGCGGGATCGAATGAGCAGTTCTTC.

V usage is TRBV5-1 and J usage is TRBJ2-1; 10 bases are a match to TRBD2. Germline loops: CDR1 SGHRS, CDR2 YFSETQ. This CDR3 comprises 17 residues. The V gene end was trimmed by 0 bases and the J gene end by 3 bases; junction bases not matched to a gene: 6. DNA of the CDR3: TGCGCCAGCAGCTTGGCCTCTAGCGGGGGCCTCTACAATGAGCAGTTCTTC. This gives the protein CASSLASSGGLYNEQFF.

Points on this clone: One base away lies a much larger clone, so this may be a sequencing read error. CDR3 sequence (DNA): TGCGCCAGCAGCTTCGGACAGTATGGCTACACCTTC. Translated: CASSFGQYGYTF. The chain links TRBV5-1 to TRBJ1-2, with a tentative D call TRBD1 (6 bases). The CDR3 loop spans 12 amino acids. The V end was cut by 2 bases, the J end by 5 bases, with 7 bases between. Per the germline V gene, CDR1 is SGHRS and CDR2 is YFSETQ. Combining the CDR3 with reference TRBV5-1 and TRBJ1-2 gives the whole variable domain KAGVTQTPRYLIKTRGQQVTLSCSPISGHRSVSWYQQTPGQGLQFLFEYFSETQRNKGNFPGRFSGRQFSNSRSEMNVSTLELGDSALYLCASSFGQYGYTFGSGTRLTVV.

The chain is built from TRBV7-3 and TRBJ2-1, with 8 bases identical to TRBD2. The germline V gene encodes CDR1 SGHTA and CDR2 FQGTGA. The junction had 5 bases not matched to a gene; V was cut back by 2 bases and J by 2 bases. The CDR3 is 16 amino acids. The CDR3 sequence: CASSLGSGGTYNEQFF. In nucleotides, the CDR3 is TGTGCCAGCAGCTTAGGTTCGGGAGGGACCTACAATGAGCAGTTCTTC.

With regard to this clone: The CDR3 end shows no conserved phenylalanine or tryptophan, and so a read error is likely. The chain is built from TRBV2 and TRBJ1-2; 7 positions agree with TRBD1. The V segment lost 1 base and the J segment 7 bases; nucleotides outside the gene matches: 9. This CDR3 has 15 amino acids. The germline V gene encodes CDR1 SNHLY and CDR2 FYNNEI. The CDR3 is CASSEGEGARIGYTS. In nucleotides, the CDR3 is TGTGCCAGCAGTGAAGGGGAGGGGGCTCGTATTGGCTACACCTCC.

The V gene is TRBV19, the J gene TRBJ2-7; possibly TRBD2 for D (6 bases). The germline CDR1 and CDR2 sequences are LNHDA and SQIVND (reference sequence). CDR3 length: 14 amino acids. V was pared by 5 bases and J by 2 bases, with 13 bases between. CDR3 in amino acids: CASSEGGVPYEQYF. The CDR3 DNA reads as TGTGCCAGTAGTGAAGGAGGGGTTCCCTACGAGCAGTACTTC.

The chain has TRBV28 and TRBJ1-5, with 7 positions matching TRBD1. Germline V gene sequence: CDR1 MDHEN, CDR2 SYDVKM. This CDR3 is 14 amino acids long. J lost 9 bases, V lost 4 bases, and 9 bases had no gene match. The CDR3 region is CASSSPTGKGPQHF. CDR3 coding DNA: TGTGCCAGCAGTTCACCGACAGGGAAGGGGCCCCAGCATTTT.